A selection of T cell receptor beta chains follows, all from one sample in a study of CD8 T cells in ankylosing spondylitis. From the 5' RACE reads, TCRdb called clonotypes with MiXCR, one entry per CDR3 protein. The table records approximately 550,000 distinct CDR3 sequences, about 13% of them present only once. Sequenced: blood, either unsorted or a sorted T cell fraction (not recorded which). These receptors were collected from a male donor with ankylosing spondylitis. Each CDR3 is given with its conserved first and last residue. A D gene is named only where the DNA matches it firmly. Where a row states a size, it is once, few, many or the class of an expanded clone; other rows omit it.

TRBV5-4	TRBD1	TRBJ1-1	.	TGTGCCAGCAGCTTGGCTGGGACAGGGGGCACTGAAGCTTTCTTT	CASSLAGTGGTEAFF
TRBV20-1	TRBD1	TRBJ1-4	few	TGCAGTGCTAGTAGGCAGGGGGGTGAAAAACTGTTTTTT	CSASRQGGEKLFF
TRBV12-3/TRBV12-4	TRBD1	TRBJ2-2	.	TGTGCCAGCAGGACAGGGGCGGCCGGGGAGCTGTTTTTT	CASRTGAAGELFF
TRBV24-1	.	TRBJ2-1	many	TGTGCCACCAGCAGGGGAAATACAGCGGAGCAGTTCTTC	CATSRGNTAEQFF
TRBV19	.	TRBJ2-2	few	TGTGCCGCCCGGGGGTACGGGGAGCTGTTTTTT	CAARGYGELFF
TRBV5-5	TRBD1	TRBJ2-2	.	TGTGCCAGCAGCCCCCTAACAGGGGGCCGCACCGGGGAGCTGTTTTTT	CASSPLTGGRTGELFF
TRBV29-1	.	TRBJ2-3	few	TGCAGCGTTGTTGGCAGGGCCACAGATACGCAGTATTTT	CSVVGRATDTQYF
TRBV14	TRBD1	TRBJ2-2	.	TGTGCCAGCAGCCAAGATGAGCCGGGACAGCCCACCGGGGAGCTGTTTTTT	CASSQDEPGQPTGELFF
TRBV12-3/TRBV12-4	.	TRBJ2-1	many	TGTGCCAGCAGTTTGAGCGGGTGGGAGTTCTTC	CASSLSGWEFF
TRBV5-5	.	TRBJ2-3	.	TGTGCCAGCAGCTTTAAGGAAGCGGCCTTTTTCACAGATACGCAGTATTTT	CASSFKEAAFFTDTQYF
TRBV5-6	.	TRBJ2-7	.	TGTGCCATCAGCCCAGGACTCGTCTCCTACGAGCAGTACTTC	CAISPGLVSYEQYF
TRBV29-1	.	TRBJ2-6	.	TGCAGCGCCCAGGGGTCTGGGGCCAACGTCCTGACTTTC	CSAQGSGANVLTF
TRBV20-1	.	TRBJ1-1	few	TGCAGTGCTGAACAGGGCAGGGGCACTGAAGCTTTCTTT	CSAEQGRGTEAFF
TRBV20-1	TRBD2	TRBJ2-5	few	TGCAGTGCAAGCCATCCTAGCGGCCCTGGGGAGACCCAGTACTTC	CSASHPSGPGETQYF
TRBV24-1	.	TRBJ2-5	.	TGTGCCACCAGTGATCCAGGGCCCCTACAAGAGACCCAGTACTTC	CATSDPGPLQETQYF
TRBV20-1	.	TRBJ1-5	few	TGCAGTGGGGGGTTGGGGGGGTATCAGCCCCAGCATTTT	CSGGLGGYQPQHF
TRBV12-3/TRBV12-4	.	TRBJ1-1	few	TGTGCCAGTTCCAGGGAAGTGAGCACTGAAGCTTTCTTT	CASSREVSTEAFF
TRBV3-1	.	TRBJ2-4	many	TGTGCCAGCAGCCGCACAGATGGGAACATTCAGTACTTC	CASSRTDGNIQYF
TRBV5-1	TRBD2	TRBJ2-1	few	TGCGCCAGCAGCGGCGGCCTAGCGGGAGAATGGGAGCAGTTCTTC	CASSGGLAGEWEQFF
TRBV7-9	.	TRBJ1-4	many	TGTGCCAGCAGCTTCCCCCAGGGTGATGAAAAACTGTTTTTT	CASSFPQGDEKLFF
TRBV20-1	.	TRBJ1-1	many	TGCAGTGCTACCCGGACGAACACTGAAGCTTTCTTT	CSATRTNTEAFF
TRBV27	.	TRBJ2-4	.	TGTGCCAGCAGTCCTTGGGCAGGCCAAAACATTCAGTACTTC	CASSPWAGQNIQYF
TRBV3-1	TRBD1	TRBJ1-5	.	TGTGCCAGCAGCCAGTTCAGGGGGCTGGGTCAGCCCCAGCATTTT	CASSQFRGLGQPQHF
TRBV27	.	TRBJ1-1	few	TGTGCCAGCAGTTTCCGGGATCCAGGGAGCACTGAAGCTTTCTTT	CASSFRDPGSTEAFF
TRBV7-2	TRBD1	TRBJ1-1	.	TGTGCCAGCAGCGCACAGGGGGCTCTGAACACTGAAGCTTTCTTT	CASSAQGALNTEAFF
TRBV11-1	.	TRBJ2-5	few	TGTGCCAGCAGCTCAACAGAGACCCAGTACTTC	CASSSTETQYF
TRBV12-3/TRBV12-4	.	TRBJ1-1	few	TGTACTTGTGGAGGAGGGGCTGGCACTGAAGCTTTCTTT	CTCGGGAGTEAFF
TRBV5-6	.	TRBJ2-3	few	TGTGCCAGCAGCTCACCGGGACGGGGAGATACGCAGTATTTT	CASSSPGRGDTQYF
TRBV21-1	.	TRBJ2-1	few	TGTGCCAGCAGTACCCGAACAACCTGTAACAATGAGCAGTTCTTC	CASSTRTTCNNEQFF
TRBV11-3	TRBD1	TRBJ2-1	.	TGTGCCAGCAGCACACGGGACAGCCTCTACAATGAGCAGTTCTTC	CASSTRDSLYNEQFF
TRBV3-1	TRBD2	TRBJ2-1	many	TGTGCCAGCAGCTCCCCGGGGGGAGAGTACAATGAGCAGTTCTTC	CASSSPGGEYNEQFF
TRBV20-1	.	TRBJ2-3	.	TGCAGTGCTAGCGCCTTTATGAGTCGGAGCACAGATACGCAGTATTTT	CSASAFMSRSTDTQYF
TRBV27	.	TRBJ2-3	.	TGTGCCAGCAGTTTGAACAGGGAAGATACGCAGTATTTT	CASSLNREDTQYF
TRBV2	.	TRBJ2-7	.	TGTGCCAGCAGCGAGGGGGAGGGGAACTACGAGCAGTACTTC	CASSEGEGNYEQYF
TRBV12-3/TRBV12-4	.	TRBJ2-5	few	TGTGCCAGCAGCTCCCCTATGGAGGGTGGAGAGACCCAGTACTTC	CASSSPMEGGETQYF
TRBV24-1	TRBD1	TRBJ1-4	few	TGTGCCACCAGTGACCCGGGACAGGGTTATGAAAAACTGTTTTTT	CATSDPGQGYEKLFF
TRBV11-2	.	TRBJ2-2	.	TGTGCCAGCACCCGTCTTGGAACCGGGGAGCTGTTTTTT	CASTRLGTGELFF
TRBV18	TRBD1	TRBJ1-5	.	TGTGCCAGCTCACCTGACAGGGTTGATCAGCCCCAGCATTTT	CASSPDRVDQPQHF
TRBV11-2	.	TRBJ2-1	few	TGTGCCAGCAGTCGCGTAGGCAATGAGCAGTTCTTC	CASSRVGNEQFF
TRBV18	TRBD2	TRBJ2-7	.	TGTGCCAGCTCACCATCGCGGGGGTCTTCCTACGAGCAGTACTTC	CASSPSRGSSYEQYF
TRBV7-7	TRBD1	TRBJ2-1	.	TGTGCCAGCGCCCGGGACAGGGGGCACTACAATGAGCAGTTCTTC	CASARDRGHYNEQFF
TRBV7-9	TRBD1	TRBJ2-1	.	TGTGCCAGCAGCCCGACAGGGGGCCAGGGCAATGAGCAGTTCTTC	CASSPTGGQGNEQFF
TRBV20-1	TRBD1	TRBJ2-3	few	TGCAGTGCTAGATCCGGGACAGGGGTGGCAGATACGCAGTATTTT	CSARSGTGVADTQYF
TRBV12-3/TRBV12-4	.	TRBJ2-1	.	TGTGCCAGTTTGACGGGAGCCATTCCCAATGAGCAGTTCTTC	CASLTGAIPNEQFF
TRBV19	TRBD2	TRBJ2-3	.	TGTGCCAGTAGCCGGAGAGCGGGGAAACGTACTAGCACAGATACGCAGTATTTT	CASSRRAGKRTSTDTQYF
TRBV11-2	TRBD1	TRBJ2-7	.	TGTGCCAGCAGCTTAGGCTACAGGGGGCGCGACGAGCAGTACTTC	CASSLGYRGRDEQYF
TRBV25-1	.	TRBJ1-2	many	TGTGCCAGCAGTGATCACAGGGAAAGTGGATTACGAGGCTACACCTTC	CASSDHRESGLRGYTF
TRBV6-1	.	TRBJ1-5	few	TGTGCCAGCAGTGACCGGGGCATTTCCAATCAGCCCCAGCATTTT	CASSDRGISNQPQHF
TRBV11-2	TRBD2	TRBJ2-2	many	TGTGCCAGCAGCCCCATTAGAGCGGGAGGGCCTAGGGAGCTGTTTTTT	CASSPIRAGGPRELFF
TRBV24-1	.	TRBJ2-1	few	TGTGCCACCAGTGATTCGGGATATGAGCAGTTCTTC	CATSDSGYEQFF
TRBV11-2	TRBD1	TRBJ1-1	.	TGTGCCAGCAGCTCGAACCCGGGACAGGGCGCTGAAGCTTTCTTT	CASSSNPGQGAEAFF
TRBV5-1	.	TRBJ1-2	few	TGCGCCAGCAGCTTGAATGCGGAGGGCTACACCTTC	CASSLNAEGYTF
TRBV12-3/TRBV12-4	TRBD1	TRBJ2-5	.	TGTGCCAGCAGCTCCTCCGTTGGACAGGGAGGACACCAGTACTTC	CASSSSVGQGGHQYF
TRBV21-1	.	TRBJ2-5	many	TGTGCCAGCAGCAAATTCCTAGCGGGAAAAGAGACCCAGTACTTC	CASSKFLAGKETQYF
TRBV20-1	.	TRBJ2-5	few	TGCAGTGGGTGGGGACTGCAGCAAGAGACCCAGTACTTC	CSGWGLQQETQYF